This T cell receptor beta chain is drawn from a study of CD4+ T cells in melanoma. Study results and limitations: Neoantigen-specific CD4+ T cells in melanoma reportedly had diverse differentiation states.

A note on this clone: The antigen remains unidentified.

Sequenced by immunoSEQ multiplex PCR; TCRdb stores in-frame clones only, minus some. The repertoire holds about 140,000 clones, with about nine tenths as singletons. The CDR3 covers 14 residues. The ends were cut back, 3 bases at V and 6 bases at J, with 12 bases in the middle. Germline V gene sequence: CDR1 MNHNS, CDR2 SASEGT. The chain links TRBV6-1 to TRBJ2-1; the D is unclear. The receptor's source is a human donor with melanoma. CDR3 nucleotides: TGTGCCAGCAGTGAGTTCCTCTCTAGCAATGAGCAGTTCTTC. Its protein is CASSEFLSSNEQFF.